This T cell receptor (beta chain) was observed in a study of cytomegalovirus exposure and HLA in healthy donors. For this clone: Its antigen is unidentified.

Broader study findings: In vitro checks showed that three CMV-associated chains really do target CMV antigens. For most TCR beta V segments, an earlier analysis put the productive rate at about 87% or about 30% of the time.

Trimming pared 4 bases from V and 2 bases from J, leaving 11 bases between. The CDR3 has 14 residues. Germline-derived CDR1 and CDR2 are SGHNT and YYREEE (reference sequence). These donors, healthy bone marrow donors, were studied. The PCR made use of 60 Vbeta and 13 Jbeta primers. In the original processing: The count from a later analysis was roughly 80 million unique TCR beta chains, 9.5 million to 13 million of them shared. The protocol was immunoSEQ multiplex PCR, while the TCRdb copy is restricted to in-frame clones and leaves out a portion. V, J and clone size were drawn from that table, and D and trimming were deduced from the DNA. Among 100,000 to 150,000 clones, 60% to 80% were seen once, and the ten largest hold about 16%.

The chain links TRBV5-4 to TRBJ2-3; D perhaps matches TRBD2 (6 bases). The specimen sequenced was PBMCs. This receptor was obtained from a man aged 50-59 years in good health and CMV-seropositive. The chain's CDR3 is CASSDGGNTDTQYF. The CDR3 nucleotides are TGTGCCAGCAGCGACGGAGGGAACACAGATACGCAGTATTTT.